This T cell receptor (beta chain) was obtained from a study of cytomegalovirus exposure and HLA in healthy donors. Study-wide results and limits: TRBV6-2, TRBV6-3 and other indistinguishable V segments were excluded.

The CDR3 consists of 15 residues. CDR1 and CDR2 (germline): SGHRS, YFSETQ. V lost 0 bases, J lost 1 base, and 2 bases stayed unmatched. Details on this clone: Its antigen is not identified.

In the PCR, 60 Vbeta and 13 Jbeta primers were used. Generated by immunoSEQ multiplex PCR, the TCRdb table keeps only in-frame clones and is missing some. The sample shows about 110,000 clones, 76% of them seen only once. The genes are TRBV5-1 and TRBJ2-3; TRBD1 agrees at 7 bases. Source material: PBMCs. The sequence came from a man under 40 in good health and CMV-seropositive. The CDR3 sequence: CASSLVGTGTDTQYF. CDR3 sequence (DNA): TGCGCCAGCAGCTTGGTGGGGACAGGCACAGATACGCAGTATTTT.